Each of the 20 T cell receptor beta chains below was sequenced from the same sample in a study of OX40 agonist ivuxolimab in advanced cancers. Some clones are missing from TCRdb's copy, which holds only in-frame ones; the method was immunoSEQ multiplex PCR. Of just over 90,000 clones listed, approximately 94% are singletons. Sequenced material: CD4+ or CD8+ T cells sorted from blood, taken in a trial of the OX40 agonist ivuxolimab. The receptors were gathered from an adult with an advanced solid tumor such as melanoma, head and neck, liver or kidney cancer.

This sequence joins TRBV27 and TRBJ2-7; no definite D call. The V and J ends lost 4 bases and 3 bases respectively, with 13 bases between them. This CDR3 spans 14 amino acids. CDR1 is MNHEY and CDR2 is SMNVEV in the germline V gene (reference sequence). CDR3 loop: CASSSSPGGYEQYF. CDR3 DNA sequence: TGTGCCAGCAGTTCATCCCCGGGCGGCTACGAGCAGTACTTC.

The rearrangement links TRBV7-9 to TRBJ1-6; 7 positions agree with TRBD1. This CDR3 spans 12 amino acids. Germline assignment: CDR1 SEHNR and CDR2 FQNEAQ (reference sequence). After removal of 5 bases from V and 9 bases from J, the junction contained 1 base not matched to a gene. The CDR3 sequence: CASSDRVSPLHF. As DNA, the CDR3 is TGTGCCAGCAGCGACAGGGTTTCACCCCTCCACTTT.

This clone has only one observation. V is TRBV6-6 and J is TRBJ2-3; D unresolved. With 6 bases removed from V and 0 bases from J, the gap between germline ends came to 7 bases. Germline V gives CDR1 MNHNY, CDR2 SVGAGI (reference sequence). The CDR3 has 13 residues. DNA of the CDR3: TGTGCCAGCAGCCACGGGAGCACAGATACGCAGTATTTT. Protein: CASSHGSTDTQYF.

This sequence joins TRBV7-9 and TRBJ2-6; weak D call: TRBD2 (5 bases). Trimming left V 5 bases short and J 4 bases short, with 12 bases between. CDR1 is SEHNR, CDR2 FQNEAQ, per germline (reference sequence). The CDR3 is made up of 15 amino acids. CDR3 in amino acids: CASSQEGYGANVLTF. The CDR3 DNA reads TGTGCCAGCAGCCAAGAGGGCTACGGGGCCAACGTCCTGACTTTC.

The chain combines TRBV2 with TRBJ1-1; no clear D gene. The V end lost 5 bases, the J end lost 1 base, and 11 bases lay between the germline ends. The CDR3 has 14 residues. Germline V lookup: CDR1 SNHLY, CDR2 FYNNEI. CDR3: CASSSSPSNTEAFF. The CDR3 bases are TGTGCCAGCAGTTCGTCCCCGTCGAACACTGAAGCTTTCTTT.

This chain uses TRBV28 with TRBJ2-1, with D unresolved. The CDR3 contains 14 residues. Germline values: CDR1 MDHEN, CDR2 SYDVKM. With 7 bases removed from V and 6 bases from J, the gap between germline ends came to 16 bases. Here the CDR3 DNA reads TGTGCCAGCACCTCTCCTGGGTCTACCAATGAGCAGTTCTTC. Protein product: CASTSPGSTNEQFF.

This rearrangement joins TRBV19 to TRBJ1-6; unclear D gene. V was trimmed by 10 bases and J by 4 bases, leaving 17 bases between them. The length of the CDR3 is 15 residues. The germline CDR1 and CDR2 sequences are LNHDA and SQIVND (reference sequence). The CDR3 DNA reads TGTGCCACCACCTCTGGAGATCGATATAATTCACCCCTCCACTTT. It is translated as CATTSGDRYNSPLHF.

This chain uses TRBV7-2 with TRBJ1-2; 7 nucleotides agree with TRBD1. The CDR3 contains 15 residues. Germline CDR1 reads SGHTA; CDR2 reads FQGNSA. The V segment lost 5 bases and the J segment 5 bases; nucleotides outside the gene matches: 11. CDR3: CASSERQARGYGYTF. The CDR3 nucleotides read TGTGCCAGCAGCGAAAGACAGGCCAGGGGGTATGGCTACACCTTC.

J is TRBJ2-1 and V is TRBV4-1; unclear D gene. The V end lost 0 bases, the J end lost 5 bases, and 2 bases lay between the germline ends. This CDR3 is built from 12 residues. Germline CDR1 is MGHRA and CDR2 is YSYEKL. The CDR3 nucleotides read TGCGCCAGCAGCCAAGAGAACAATGAGCAGTTCTTC. It specifies CASSQENNEQFF.

This sequence joins TRBV9 and TRBJ2-3; D possibly matches TRBD1 or TRBD2 (5 bases each). The V gene lost 1 base and the J gene lost 1 base, with 10 bases spanning the gap. Germline V lookup: CDR1 SGDLS, CDR2 YYNGEE. There are 15 residues in the CDR3. This CDR3 reads CASSVPGAGTDTQYF. In DNA form, the CDR3 reads TGTGCCAGCAGCGTACCCGGGGCCGGCACAGATACGCAGTATTTT. The full variable domain, with the rest looked up from reference TRBV9 and TRBJ2-3, is DSGVTQTPKHLITATGQRVTLRCSPRSGDLSVYWYQQSLDQGLQFLIQYYNGEERAKGNILERFSAQQFPDLHSELNLSSLELGDSALYFCASSVPGAGTDTQYFGPGTRLTVL.

This clone was observed a single time. J is TRBJ1-4 and V is TRBV27; D remains unclear. Per the germline V gene, CDR1 is MNHEY and CDR2 is SMNVEV (reference sequence). The CDR3 length is 14 residues. Trimming stripped 2 bases from V and 8 bases from J, with 12 bases between. The CDR3 sequence: CASSLRQKKEKLFF. The CDR3, as DNA: TGTGCCAGCAGTTTAAGGCAAAAAAAGGAAAAACTGTTTTTT.

V is TRBV15 and J is TRBJ1-1; D is uncertain. Trimming pared 5 bases from V and 0 bases from J, leaving 7 bases between. This CDR3 spans 13 amino acids. The germline V gene encodes CDR1 LNHNV and CDR2 YYDKDF (reference sequence). CDR3 amino acids: CATSDTMNTEAFF. The CDR3 bases are TGTGCCACCAGCGACACCATGAACACTGAAGCTTTCTTT.

The chain carries TRBV15 and TRBJ2-5; 12 nucleotides match TRBD2. This CDR3 region has 18 residues. The trim removed 2 bases at V and 5 bases at J, leaving 12 bases unmatched. Germline CDR1 is LNHNV and CDR2 is YYDKDF (reference sequence). The DNA of the CDR3 is TGTGCCACCAGCAGACCTCTAGCGGGGGGGCCGGGGTACGAGACCCAGTACTTC. It specifies CATSRPLAGGPGYETQYF.

The V call is TRBV2, the J call TRBJ2-2; TRBD1 is a possible D gene (6 bases). Germline CDR1 is SNHLY and CDR2 is FYNNEI. This CDR3 contains 14 residues. V lost 10 bases, J lost 3 bases, and 15 bases lay in between. CDR3 in DNA: TGTGCCAACACCGACAGGCTATACACCGGGGAGCTGTTTTTT. This translates into CANTDRLYTGELFF.

Worth noting for this clone: Other DNA sequences in the same sample also yield this CDR3. V usage is TRBV9 and J usage is TRBJ2-3; D is uncertain. V was clipped by 0 bases and J by 2 bases, with 1 base between them. The length of the CDR3 is 12 residues. Germline-derived CDR1 and CDR2 are SGDLS and YYNGEE. CDR3 sequence reads: CASSVDTDTQYF. The DNA for the CDR3 is TGTGCCAGCAGCGTAGACACAGATACGCAGTATTTT.

J is TRBJ1-5 and V is TRBV19; 7 bases line up with TRBD1. The junction had 16 bases not matched to a gene; V was cut back by 6 bases and J by 11 bases. The CDR3 has 15 amino acids. Germline CDR1 is LNHDA and CDR2 is SQIVND (reference sequence). Here the CDR3 reads CASSLGGTEDNTQHF. DNA of the CDR3: TGTGCCAGTAGCCTAGGGGGGACAGAAGATAATACCCAGCATTTT.

This rearrangement joins TRBV4-3 to TRBJ1-2; tentative D call: TRBD1 (6 bases). The V gene lost 4 bases and the J gene lost 0 bases, with 12 bases spanning the gap. This CDR3 comprises 15 residues. The germline V gene has CDR1 LGHNA and CDR2 YSLEER. The CDR3 sequence is CASSPWTESNYGYTF. Written as DNA, the CDR3 is TGCGCCAGCAGCCCCTGGACAGAGTCTAACTATGGCTACACCTTC.

This chain connects TRBV29-1 to TRBJ1-2; 8 bases match TRBD1. The CDR3 covers 12 residues. With V trimmed by 5 bases and J by 8 bases, 7 bases remained unmatched. From germline, CDR1 is SQVTM and CDR2 ANQGSEA. DNA of the CDR3: TGCAGCGTTACCCAGGGGGCTGGAGGCTACACCTTC. As protein: CSVTQGAGGYTF.

The V call is TRBV9, the J call TRBJ2-3; D ambiguous. The CDR3 loop spans 12 amino acids. V dropped 3 bases and J dropped 2 bases, with 4 bases sitting between them. Germline CDR1 and CDR2: SGDLS and YYNGEE. The CDR3 here is CASSGDTDTQYF. The CDR3 DNA follows: TGTGCCAGCAGCGGAGACACAGATACGCAGTATTTT.

V is TRBV15 and J is TRBJ2-1, with 14 positions matching TRBD2. This CDR3 is 15 amino acids long. Trimming at V came to 4 bases and at J to 8 bases, leaving 4 bases not matched to a gene. Germline V CDR1 and CDR2: LNHNV, YYDKDF (reference sequence). CDR3 residues: CATSTTSGRAHEQFF. In nucleotides, the CDR3 is TGTGCCACCAGCACGACTAGCGGGAGGGCCCATGAGCAGTTCTTC.